This T cell receptor (beta chain) was sequenced for a study of shared clonotypes between healthy human individuals. The germline gives CDR1 SGDLS, CDR2 YYNGEE. This CDR3 is built from 14 residues. Trimming cost V 3 bases and J 2 bases, with 10 bases left between them. With respect to this clone: Its antigen is not known.

The study, taken as a whole, reports: Researchers found naive subsets generally carried larger estimated richness than memory subsets. Clonotype sharing among donors likely depends on sequencing depth.

This was a deep-level run. The assay was immunoSEQ multiplex PCR, and TCRdb's table has in-frame clones only and misses some. The sample holds about 1.1 million clones, roughly 80% seen once. Specimen: memory CD4+ T cells from PBMCs. Noted subset: CD45RA-negative fraction. This chain uses TRBV9 with TRBJ2-3, with D possibly matching TRBD1 (5 bases). The source of this sequence is a man aged 18 to 29 in good health. Some clones in this sample may be carry-over from other donors' samples. Here the CDR3 reads CASSDQGSTDTQYF. The CDR3 coding sequence is TGTGCCAGCAGCGATCAGGGTTCCACAGATACGCAGTATTTT. Using reference TRBV9 and TRBJ2-3 for the parts outside the CDR3, the full variable domain is DSGVTQTPKHLITATGQRVTLRCSPRSGDLSVYWYQQSLDQGLQFLIQYYNGEERAKGNILERFSAQQFPDLHSELNLSSLELGDSALYFCASSDQGSTDTQYFGPGTRLTVL.